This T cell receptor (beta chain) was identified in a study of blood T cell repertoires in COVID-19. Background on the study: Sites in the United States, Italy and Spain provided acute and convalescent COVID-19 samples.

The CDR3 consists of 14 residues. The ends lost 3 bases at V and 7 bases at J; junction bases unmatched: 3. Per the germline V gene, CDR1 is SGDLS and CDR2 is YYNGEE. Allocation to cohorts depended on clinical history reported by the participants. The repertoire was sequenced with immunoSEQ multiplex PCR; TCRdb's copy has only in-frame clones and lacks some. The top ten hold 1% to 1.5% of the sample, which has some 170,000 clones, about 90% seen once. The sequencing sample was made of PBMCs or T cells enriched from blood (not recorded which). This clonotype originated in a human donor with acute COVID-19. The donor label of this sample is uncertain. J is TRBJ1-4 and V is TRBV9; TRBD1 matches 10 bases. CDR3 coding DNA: TGTGCCAGCAGCGACGGACAGGGGGGTGAAAAACTGTTTTTT. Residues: CASSDGQGGEKLFF.